Listed below are T cell receptor beta chains from one sample, sequenced in a study of cytomegalovirus exposure and HLA in healthy donors. The method was immunoSEQ multiplex PCR; TCRdb's version includes in-frame clones alone and lacks a portion of them. Altogether some 130,000 clones are present, roughly 83% being singletons, with the ten largest covering 0.95% to 1.5%. The source material was PBMCs. The source of these receptors is a girl aged 2-9 years in good health and CMV-seronegative. CDR3s include the opening cysteine and the closing phenylalanine or tryptophan. D genes are given only for firm matches. Clone size is stated in some rows and not others, as once, few, many or a class when expanded.

TRBV6-6	NA	NA	TRBJ2-2	TGTGCCAGCAGTTCCCTGACAGGAGATAACACCGGGGAGCTGTTTTTT	CASSSLTGDNTGELFF
TRBV7-2	TRBD1	NA	TRBJ2-7	TGTGCCAGCAGCCCCAACCGACAGGGGGGGTACGAGCAGTACTTC	CASSPNRQGGYEQYF
TRBV6-4	TRBD1	few	TRBJ2-3	TGTGCCAGCAGTGAGACAGGGTCAGAGGGCACAGATACGCAGTATTTT	CASSETGSEGTDTQYF
TRBV4-1	TRBD2	NA	TRBJ2-7	TGCGCCAGCAGCCAAGACCGGGGCCCTAGCGGGGGGGCGTACGAGCAGTACTTC	CASSQDRGPSGGAYEQYF
TRBV18	TRBD1	NA	TRBJ1-3	TGTGCCAGCTCACCACAAGCACAGGGGTCCTCTGGAAACACCATATATTTT	CASSPQAQGSSGNTIYF
TRBV27	TRBD2	once	TRBJ2-7	TGTGCCAGCAGTTTAGCGGGGGGGACCACCTACGAGCAGTACTTC	CASSLAGGTTYEQYF
TRBV5-4	TRBD2	NA	TRBJ2-7	TGTGCCAGTAGCAATAGCGGGGGGGCCGCCGAGCAGTACTTC	CASSNSGGAAEQYF
TRBV28	NA	NA	TRBJ1-1	TGTGCCAGCAGTTTATGGACCGATCGCAGGGACACTGAAGCTTTCTTT	CASSLWTDRRDTEAFF
TRBV4-2	TRBD1	once	TRBJ2-7	TGTGCCAGCAGCCAAGAAATTGGGACAGGAGCCTACGAGCAGTACTTC	CASSQEIGTGAYEQYF
TRBV29-1	TRBD1	NA	TRBJ2-7	TGCAGCGTTGAACGACAGGGTGCGTACGAGCAGTACTTC	CSVERQGAYEQYF
TRBV6-1	NA	NA	TRBJ2-5	TGTGCTATTGCACCCCGGCCGCACGAGGTTACCCAGTACTTC	CAIAPRPHEVTQYF
TRBV12-5	NA	NA	TRBJ1-2	TGTGCTAGTGGTTTGGGCATGGGCAGTAACTATGGCTACACCTTC	CASGLGMGSNYGYTF
TRBV6-6	TRBD1	NA	TRBJ1-5	TGTGCCAGCAGTTACGGGGACAGCGGCGATCAGCCCCAGCATTTT	CASSYGDSGDQPQHF
TRBV30	TRBD2	NA	TRBJ2-3	TGTGCCTGGACTAGCGGGGGGGCGGGGACAGATACGCAGTATTTT	CAWTSGGAGTDTQYF
TRBV9	NA	NA	TRBJ1-4	TGTGCCAGCAGCCCCCGGGAGGGAGCTAATGAAAAACTGTTTTTT	CASSPREGANEKLFF
TRBV6-1	NA	NA	TRBJ1-2	TGTGCCAGCAGTGAAGCGCTAGGGGGAGGCTACACCTTC	CASSEALGGGYTF
TRBV2	NA	NA	TRBJ1-6	TGTGCCAGCGGGGCTGAAGAATCCACCCTCCACTTT	CASGAEESTLHF
TRBV4-1	TRBD2	NA	TRBJ2-1	TGCGCCAGCAGCCAAGATAGCGGGGGGGGTAAGGGGCCGTTCTTC	CASSQDSGGGKGPFF
TRBV6-6	NA	few	TRBJ1-4	TGTGCCAGCAGCCCGTCGGGGGCTGGGGGGGGAAAACTGTTTTTT	CASSPSGAGGGKLFF
TRBV13	NA	few	TRBJ1-1	TGTGCCAGCAGCAACAGGCCGAACACTGAAGCTTTCTTT	CASSNRPNTEAFF
TRBV7-6	NA	NA	TRBJ2-3	TGTGCCAGCAGCTTAGAGGAAGCAGGGTTCCCCACAGATACGCAGTATTTT	CASSLEEAGFPTDTQYF
TRBV19	NA	few	TRBJ1-6	TGTGCCAGTAGCCACAGGGAAGGGTCCTATAATTCACCCCTCCACTTT	CASSHREGSYNSPLHF
TRBV6-6	NA	once	TRBJ2-1	TGTGCCAGCAGTGGACCCGGAGGGTATGAGCAGTTCTTC	CASSGPGGYEQFF
TRBV9	NA	NA	TRBJ2-3	TGTGCCAGCAGCATACGACAGTACACAGATACGCAGTATTTT	CASSIRQYTDTQYF
TRBV7-3	TRBD2	NA	TRBJ2-1	TGTGCCAGCAGCTTAGGACTAGCGTACAATGAGCAGTTCTTC	CASSLGLAYNEQFF
TRBV5-1	NA	NA	TRBJ2-1	TGCGCCAGCAGCCTAGGAGGGAGAACCTCCTACAATGAGCAGTTCTTC	CASSLGGRTSYNEQFF
TRBV2	TRBD1	once	TRBJ1-2	TGTGCCAGCAGAGAACTATCGACAGGGGCCTATGGCTACACCTTC	CASRELSTGAYGYTF
TRBV5-8	NA	NA	TRBJ2-2	TGTGCCAGCAGCTTATTCCTAGGTGGTCTGGGGAACACCGGGGAGCTGTTTTTT	CASSLFLGGLGNTGELFF
TRBV6-1	TRBD1	few	TRBJ2-7	TGTGCCAGCAACGTCGACAGGGGGTCGGAGCAGTACTTC	CASNVDRGSEQYF